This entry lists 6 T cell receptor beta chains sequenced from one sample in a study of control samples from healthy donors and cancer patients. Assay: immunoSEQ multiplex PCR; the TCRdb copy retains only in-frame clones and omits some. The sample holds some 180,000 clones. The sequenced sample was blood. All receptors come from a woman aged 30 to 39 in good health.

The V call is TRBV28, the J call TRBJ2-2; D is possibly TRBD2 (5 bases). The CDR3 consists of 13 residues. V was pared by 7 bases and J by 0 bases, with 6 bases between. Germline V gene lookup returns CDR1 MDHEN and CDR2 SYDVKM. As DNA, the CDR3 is TGTGCCAGCATGGGAGCGAACACCGGGGAGCTGTTTTTT. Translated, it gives CASMGANTGELFF.

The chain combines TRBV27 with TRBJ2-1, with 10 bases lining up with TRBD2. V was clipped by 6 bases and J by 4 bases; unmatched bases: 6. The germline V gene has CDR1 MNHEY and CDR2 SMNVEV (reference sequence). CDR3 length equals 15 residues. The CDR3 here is CASSVLAGPYNEQFF. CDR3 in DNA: TGTGCCAGCAGCGTACTAGCGGGGCCTTACAATGAGCAGTTCTTC.

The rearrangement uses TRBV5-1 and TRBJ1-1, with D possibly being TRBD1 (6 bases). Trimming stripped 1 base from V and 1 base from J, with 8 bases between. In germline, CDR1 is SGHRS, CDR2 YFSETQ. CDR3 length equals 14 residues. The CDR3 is CASSLQGGNTEAFF. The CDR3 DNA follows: TGCGCCAGCAGCTTGCAAGGGGGGAACACTGAAGCTTTCTTT.

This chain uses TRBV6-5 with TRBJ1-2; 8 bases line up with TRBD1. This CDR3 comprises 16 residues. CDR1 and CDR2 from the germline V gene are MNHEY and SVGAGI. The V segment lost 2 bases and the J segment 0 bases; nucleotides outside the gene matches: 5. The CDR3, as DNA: TGTGCCAGCAGTTACCTAGGGACAGGTGCTAACTATGGCTACACCTTC. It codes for CASSYLGTGANYGYTF.

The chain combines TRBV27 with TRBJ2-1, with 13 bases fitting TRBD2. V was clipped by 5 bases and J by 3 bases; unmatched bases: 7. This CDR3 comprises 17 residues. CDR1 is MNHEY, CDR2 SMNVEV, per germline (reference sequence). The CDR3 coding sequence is TGTGCCAGCAGTGCACTAGCGGGGGGGCCAGTCTACAATGAGCAGTTCTTC. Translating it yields CASSALAGGPVYNEQFF.

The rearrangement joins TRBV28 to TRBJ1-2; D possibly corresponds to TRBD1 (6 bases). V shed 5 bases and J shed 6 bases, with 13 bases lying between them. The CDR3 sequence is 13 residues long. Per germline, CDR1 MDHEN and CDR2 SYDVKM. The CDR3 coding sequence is TGTGCCAGCAGTCCGGGGGACAAGAATGGCTACACCTTC. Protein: CASSPGDKNGYTF.